This T cell receptor (beta chain) was retrieved from a study of T cells in Graves' hyperthyroidism and ophthalmopathy. From RNA transcripts, TCR beta CDR3 regions were amplified. The study used the HTBI primer set for a first-round RT-PCR of the TCR CDR3. In TCRdb, the multiplex PCR reads were re-called with MiXCR into one record per CDR3 protein. Found here are more than 300,000 distinct CDR3 sequences, approximately 17% of them singletons; the top ten hold 40%. This clonotype was counted at least ten times. Sequencing was carried out using blood. This TCR came from a man between 18 and 29 years old with Graves' ophthalmopathy.

The CDR3 region is CASMVTGDNTEAFF. The DNA for the CDR3 is TGTGCCAGCATGGTAACAGGAGATAACACTGAAGCTTTCTTT. This sequence joins TRBV2 and TRBJ1-1; D perhaps matches TRBD1 (5 bases). The CDR3 is 14 residues long. CDR1 and CDR2 (germline): SNHLY, FYNNEI. V was pared by 7 bases and J by 2 bases, with 14 bases between.